The text below deals with one TCR beta chain. Its antigen target is currently unknown. Per-nucleotide qualities are absent, and no much larger clonotype sits a single base away. The record originates from a study of shared clonotypes between healthy human individuals (dated by TCRdb to the early 2020s). Concerning the study at large: Three men and a couple of women, aged 18 to 49 years, made up the cohort. For each donor, three plates each were used for CD4 naive and CD4 memory, two plates were used for CD8 naive, and one plate was used for CD8 memory. Blood TCR repertoires of several healthy adults were deeply sequenced to estimate repertoire size and the extent of clonotype sharing between individuals. Libraries were prepared and TCR repertoires were sequenced by different laboratories using diverse techniques, in order to increase sequencing depth and limit assay-specific biases. Leukapheresis yielded between about 0.8 and 8.9 billion PBMCs per donor.

Results the study describes overall, beyond this receptor: Sampling was restricted to blood, and TCR repertoires in tissue are likely to differ from TCR repertoires in blood. Because the study included a small number of donors, the genetic and exposure-history diversity represented was limited. Based on pairwise subsampling, the degree of clonotype sharing among donors was expected to be affected by sequencing depth. Naive subsets generally had larger estimated clonotype richness than memory subsets. Sharing across a few donors was observed for 5% to 6.5% of naive CD4, about 4% of naive CD8, around 2.5% of memory CD4, and about 0.4% of memory CD8 clonotypes. Incomplete sequencing was indicated by rarefaction of sorted-subset datasets, despite the large sequencing depth. Clonotypes shared by all four sorted-subset donors showed higher generation probabilities than non-shared clonotypes.

The cysteine opens and the phenylalanine closes a CDR3 of 13 amino acids. Solely the CDR3 DNA is kept, with 39 bases framed from the first base. V is reduced by 2 bases and J by 4 bases, leaving a spacing of 8 bases between them. CDR1 MNHEY and CDR2 SVGAGI were looked up in the germline V gene. TCR CDR3 regions were amplified from genomic DNA by multiplex PCR using the deep immunoSEQ assay. Extracted genomic DNA from each cell subset was spread evenly across all wells of several immunoSEQ 96-well plates, with each plate serving as a replicate. For sorted subsets, 200 ng of genomic DNA, equivalent to tens of thousands of T cell genomes, went into each replicate PCR. Purified libraries were measured with a Qubit 3.0 fluorometer, size-checked on a Bioanalyzer 2100, and measured again with the KAPA Library Quantification kit. Every immunoSEQ 96-well plate was sequenced on a dedicated single-read 150-cycle Illumina NextSeq 550 flow cell. From the authors' description of their analysis: Because the immunoSEQ output held only junctional sequences and lacked quality scores, the filtering could not match the filtering applied to full-length reads. Sequences were annotated with PyIR, a Python wrapper for IgBLAST v1.9, and V/J genes and CDR3 were assigned using IMGT germline references. Reads with weak V/J assignments (E-value above 1e-6), missing CDR3, stop codons, out-of-frame junctions, or ambiguous translated residues were removed. V3J clonotypes were defined by identical inferred V gene, J gene, and CDR3 amino acid sequence. Percentage overlap between repertoires was computed as shared unique clonotypes divided by the size of the smaller repertoire. RTK rarefaction, the Chao1 estimator, and Recon v2.1 estimates of unobserved clonotypes were used to assess repertoire richness. OLGA was used to compute generation probabilities for all TCRbeta clonotypes that the gDNA method yielded from four donors. TCRdb's version of the immuneACCESS table is confined to in-frame rearrangements and falls short of the full clone set. An unresolved V gene accounts for under half of the shortfall where checked; the remainder is of unknown origin. From that table come the V and J calls and clone size; the DNA was used to work out D and trimming. Here the sample has about 690,000 clones; 90% occur a single time. 34% of the sample lies in the top ten.

The donors were healthy, HIV-negative adults with no recently reported acute infections or vaccinations. Every donor was a Caucasian adult residing in Nashville, Tennessee, USA. CD8 memory samples consisted of magnetically selected CD45RO+ cells combined with CCR7-negative CD45RA+ effector memory (TemRA) cells. After blood collection by leukapheresis, PBMCs were isolated using Ficoll-Histopaque density gradient centrifugation and then cryopreserved in the vapor phase of liquid nitrogen. Purity and quantity of every magnetically sorted T cell population were checked by analytical flow cytometry. Genomic DNA was isolated from every sorted fraction and measured by UV absorbance on a Nanodrop 2000c.

The sample was memory CD8+ T cells from PBMCs. The cell subset or site label, as the study defines it: CD45RO+ cells pooled with CCR7-negative TemRA cells. The receptor's source is a man younger than 35 in good health. Some clones in this sample may be carry-over from other donors' samples. This receptor chain uses TRBV6-5 and TRBJ1-2; the D gene is not confidently resolved. The bases are TGTGCCAGCAGTTACGGCTCTACCTATGGCTACACCTTC. This is translated as CASSYGSTYGYTF.